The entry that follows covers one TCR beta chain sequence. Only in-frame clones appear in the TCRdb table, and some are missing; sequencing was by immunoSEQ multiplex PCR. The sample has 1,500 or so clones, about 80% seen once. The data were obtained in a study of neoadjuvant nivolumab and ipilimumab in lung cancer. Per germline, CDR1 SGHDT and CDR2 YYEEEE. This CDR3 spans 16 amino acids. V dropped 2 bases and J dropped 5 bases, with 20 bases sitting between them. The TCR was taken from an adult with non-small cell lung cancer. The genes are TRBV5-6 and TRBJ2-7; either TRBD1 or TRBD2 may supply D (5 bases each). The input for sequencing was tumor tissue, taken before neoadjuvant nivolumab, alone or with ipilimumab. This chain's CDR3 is CASSFISGTYTDEQYF. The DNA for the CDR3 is TGTGCCAGCAGCTTTATTTCGGGGACCTACACTGACGAGCAGTACTTC.